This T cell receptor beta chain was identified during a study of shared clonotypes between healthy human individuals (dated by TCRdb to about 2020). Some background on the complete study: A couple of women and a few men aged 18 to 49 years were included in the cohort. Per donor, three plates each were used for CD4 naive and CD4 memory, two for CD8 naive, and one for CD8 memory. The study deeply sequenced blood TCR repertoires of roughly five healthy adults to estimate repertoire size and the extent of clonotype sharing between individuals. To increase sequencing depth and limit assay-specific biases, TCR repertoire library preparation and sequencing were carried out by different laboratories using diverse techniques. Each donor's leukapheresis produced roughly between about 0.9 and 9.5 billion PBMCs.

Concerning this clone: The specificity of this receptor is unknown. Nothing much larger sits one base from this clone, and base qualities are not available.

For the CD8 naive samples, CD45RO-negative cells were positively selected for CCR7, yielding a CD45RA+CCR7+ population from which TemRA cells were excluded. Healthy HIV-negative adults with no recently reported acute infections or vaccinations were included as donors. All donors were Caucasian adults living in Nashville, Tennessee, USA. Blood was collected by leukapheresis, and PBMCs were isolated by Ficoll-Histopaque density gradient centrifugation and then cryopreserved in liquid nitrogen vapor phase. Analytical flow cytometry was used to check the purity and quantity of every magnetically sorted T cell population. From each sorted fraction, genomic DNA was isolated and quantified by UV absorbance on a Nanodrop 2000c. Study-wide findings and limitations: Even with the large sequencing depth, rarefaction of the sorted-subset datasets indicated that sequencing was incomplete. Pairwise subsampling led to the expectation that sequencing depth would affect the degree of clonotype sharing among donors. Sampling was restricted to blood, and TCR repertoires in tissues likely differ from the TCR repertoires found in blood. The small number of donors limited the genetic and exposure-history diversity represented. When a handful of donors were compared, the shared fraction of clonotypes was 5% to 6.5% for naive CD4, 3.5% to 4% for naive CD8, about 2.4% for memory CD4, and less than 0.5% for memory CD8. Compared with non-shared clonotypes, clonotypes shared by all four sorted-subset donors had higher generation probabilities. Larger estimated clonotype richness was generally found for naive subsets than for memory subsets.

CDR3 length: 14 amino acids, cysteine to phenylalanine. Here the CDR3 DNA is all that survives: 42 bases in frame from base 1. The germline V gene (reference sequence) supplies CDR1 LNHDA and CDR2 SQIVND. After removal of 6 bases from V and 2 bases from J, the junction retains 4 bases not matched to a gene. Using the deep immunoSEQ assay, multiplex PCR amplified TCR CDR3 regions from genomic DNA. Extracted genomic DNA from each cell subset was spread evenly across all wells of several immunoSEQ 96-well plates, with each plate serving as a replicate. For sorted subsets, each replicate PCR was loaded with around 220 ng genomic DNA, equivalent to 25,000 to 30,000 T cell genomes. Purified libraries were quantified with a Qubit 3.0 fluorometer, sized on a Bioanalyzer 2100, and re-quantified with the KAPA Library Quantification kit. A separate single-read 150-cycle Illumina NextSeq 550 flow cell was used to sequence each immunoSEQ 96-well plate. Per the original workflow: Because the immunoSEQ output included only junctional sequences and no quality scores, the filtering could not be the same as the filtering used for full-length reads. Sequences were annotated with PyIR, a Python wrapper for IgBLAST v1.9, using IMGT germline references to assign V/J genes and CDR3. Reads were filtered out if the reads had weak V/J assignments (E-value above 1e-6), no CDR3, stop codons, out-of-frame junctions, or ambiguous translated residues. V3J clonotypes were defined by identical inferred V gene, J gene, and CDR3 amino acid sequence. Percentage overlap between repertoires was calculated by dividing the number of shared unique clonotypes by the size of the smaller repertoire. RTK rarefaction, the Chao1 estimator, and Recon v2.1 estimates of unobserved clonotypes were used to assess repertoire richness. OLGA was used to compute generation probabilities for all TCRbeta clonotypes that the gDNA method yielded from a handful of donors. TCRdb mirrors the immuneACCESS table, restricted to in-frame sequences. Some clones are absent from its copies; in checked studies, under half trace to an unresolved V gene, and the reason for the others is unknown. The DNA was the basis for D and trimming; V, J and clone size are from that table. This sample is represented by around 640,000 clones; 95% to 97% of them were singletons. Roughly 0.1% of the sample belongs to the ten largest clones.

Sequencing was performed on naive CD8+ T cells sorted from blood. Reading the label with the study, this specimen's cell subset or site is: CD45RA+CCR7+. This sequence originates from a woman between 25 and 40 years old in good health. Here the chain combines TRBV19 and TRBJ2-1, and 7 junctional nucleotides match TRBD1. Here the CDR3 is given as CASSPGTAYNEQFF. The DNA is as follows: TGTGCCAGTAGCCCCGGGACAGCCTACAATGAGCAGTTCTTC.